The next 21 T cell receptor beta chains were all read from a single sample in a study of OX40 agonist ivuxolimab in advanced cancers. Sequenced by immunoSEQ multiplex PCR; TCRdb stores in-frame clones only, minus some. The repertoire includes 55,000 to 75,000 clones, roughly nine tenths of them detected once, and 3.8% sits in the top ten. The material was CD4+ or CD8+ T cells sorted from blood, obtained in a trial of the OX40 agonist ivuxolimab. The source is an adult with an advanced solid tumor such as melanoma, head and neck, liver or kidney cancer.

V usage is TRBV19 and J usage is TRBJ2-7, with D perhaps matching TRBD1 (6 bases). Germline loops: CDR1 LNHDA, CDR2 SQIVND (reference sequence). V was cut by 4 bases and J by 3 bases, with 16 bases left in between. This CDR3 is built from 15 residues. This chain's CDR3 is CASSTPTGPFYEQYF. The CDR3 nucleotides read TGTGCCAGTAGTACCCCTACAGGGCCCTTCTACGAGCAGTACTTC. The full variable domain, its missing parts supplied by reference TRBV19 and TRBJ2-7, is DGGITQSPKYLFRKEGQNVTLSCEQNLNHDAMYWYRQDPGQGLRLIYYSQIVNDFQKGDIAEGYSVSREKKESFPLTVTSAQKNPTAFYLCASSTPTGPFYEQYFGPGTRLTVT.

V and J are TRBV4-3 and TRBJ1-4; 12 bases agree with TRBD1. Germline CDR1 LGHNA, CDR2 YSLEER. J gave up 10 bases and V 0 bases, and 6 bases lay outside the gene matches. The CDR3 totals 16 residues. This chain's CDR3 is CASSQETGTGGGKLFF. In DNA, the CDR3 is TGCGCCAGCAGCCAAGAGACCGGGACAGGGGGCGGAAAACTGTTTTTT.

The CDR3 reads CAWSVMGNEQFF. CDR3 bases: TGTGCCTGGAGTGTAATGGGCAATGAGCAGTTCTTC. V and J are TRBV30 and TRBJ2-1, with unresolved D. CDR3 length: 12 amino acids. Trimming left V 0 bases short and J 6 bases short, with 6 bases between. Germline assignment: CDR1 GTSNPN and CDR2 SVGIG (reference sequence).

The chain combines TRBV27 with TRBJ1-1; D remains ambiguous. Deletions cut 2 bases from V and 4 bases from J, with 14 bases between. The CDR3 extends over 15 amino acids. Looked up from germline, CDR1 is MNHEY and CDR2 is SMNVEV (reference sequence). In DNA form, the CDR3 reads TGTGCCAGCAGTTTAGGTAGGGTCGGAGGCACTGAAGCTTTCTTT. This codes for CASSLGRVGGTEAFF.

The CDR3 DNA is TGTGCCAGCAGCTCGCGGGAGGGCAGTAACTACGAGCAGTACTTC. Translating it yields CASSSREGSNYEQYF. This chain links TRBV21-1 with TRBJ2-7; the listed D gene, TRBD2, was not tested against the DNA. TRBV21-1 is deemed a pseudogene. The CDR3 extends over 15 amino acids.

This CDR3 reads CASSRVHTDTQYF. The CDR3 DNA follows: TGTGCCAGCAGCCGAGTCCACACAGATACGCAGTATTTT. The rearrangement joins TRBV11-3 to TRBJ2-3, with D uncertain. This CDR3 is built from 13 residues. Germline values: CDR1 SGHNT, CDR2 YENEEA. Trimming shortened V by 5 bases and J by 2 bases, and 8 bases separated the two germline ends.

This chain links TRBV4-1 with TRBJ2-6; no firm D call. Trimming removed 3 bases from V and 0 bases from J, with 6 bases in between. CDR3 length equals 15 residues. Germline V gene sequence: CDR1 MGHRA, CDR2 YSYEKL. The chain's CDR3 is CASSHYNSGANVLTF. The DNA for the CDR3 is TGCGCCAGCAGCCACTACAACTCTGGGGCCAACGTCCTGACTTTC.

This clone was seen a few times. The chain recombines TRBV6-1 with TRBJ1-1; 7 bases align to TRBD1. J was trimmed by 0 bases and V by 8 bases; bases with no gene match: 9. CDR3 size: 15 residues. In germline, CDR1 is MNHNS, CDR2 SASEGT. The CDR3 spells CASVKRQGMNTEAFF. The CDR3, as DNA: TGTGCCAGCGTGAAACGACAGGGAATGAACACTGAAGCTTTCTTT.

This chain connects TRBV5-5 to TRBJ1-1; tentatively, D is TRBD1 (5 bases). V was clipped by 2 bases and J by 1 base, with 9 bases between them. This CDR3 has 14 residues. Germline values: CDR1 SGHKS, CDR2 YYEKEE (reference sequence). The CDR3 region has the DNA TGTGCCAGCAGCTTAGGGACGGGGAACACTGAAGCTTTCTTT. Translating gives CASSLGTGNTEAFF.

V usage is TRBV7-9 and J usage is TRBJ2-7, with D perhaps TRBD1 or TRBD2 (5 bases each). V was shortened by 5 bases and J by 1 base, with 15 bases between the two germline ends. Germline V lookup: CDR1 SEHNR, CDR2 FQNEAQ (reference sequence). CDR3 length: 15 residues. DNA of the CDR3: TGTGCCAGCAGCCCCCCGGGGCCATTGTCCTACGAGCAGTACTTC. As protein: CASSPPGPLSYEQYF.

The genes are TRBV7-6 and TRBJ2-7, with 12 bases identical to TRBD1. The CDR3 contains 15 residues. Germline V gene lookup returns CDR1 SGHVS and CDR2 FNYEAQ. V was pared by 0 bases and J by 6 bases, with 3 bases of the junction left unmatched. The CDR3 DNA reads TGTGCCAGCAGCTTAGCTGGGACAGGGGGCGCCGAGCAGTACTTC. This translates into CASSLAGTGGAEQYF.

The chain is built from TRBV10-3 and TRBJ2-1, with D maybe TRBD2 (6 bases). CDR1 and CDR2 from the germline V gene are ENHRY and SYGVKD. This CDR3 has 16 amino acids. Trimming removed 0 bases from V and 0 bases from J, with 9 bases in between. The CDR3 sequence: CAISESIGSSYNEQFF. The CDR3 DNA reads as TGTGCCATCAGTGAGTCGATCGGGAGCTCCTACAATGAGCAGTTCTTC.

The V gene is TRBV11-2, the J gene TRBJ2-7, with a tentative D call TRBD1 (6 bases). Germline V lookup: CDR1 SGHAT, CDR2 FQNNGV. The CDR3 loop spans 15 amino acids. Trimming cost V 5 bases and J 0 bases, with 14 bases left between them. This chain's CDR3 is CASSRGQISSYEQYF. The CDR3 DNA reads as TGTGCCAGCAGCCGTGGACAGATAAGCTCCTACGAGCAGTACTTC. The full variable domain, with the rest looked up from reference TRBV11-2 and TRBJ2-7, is EAGVAQSPRYKIIEKRQSVAFWCNPISGHATLYWYQQILGQGPKLLIQFQNNGVVDDSQLPKDRFSAERLKGVDSTLKIQPAKLEDSAVYLCASSRGQISSYEQYFGPGTRLTVT.

The CDR3 DNA reads as TGTGCCAGTAAGGCCAGGGGGACGGACGAGCAGTACTTC. It codes for CASKARGTDEQYF. V and J are TRBV19 and TRBJ2-7, with 7 nucleotides matching TRBD1. V gave up 7 bases and J gave up 5 bases; unmatched junction bases: 8. Germline CDR1 is LNHDA and CDR2 is SQIVND (reference sequence). The CDR3 covers 13 residues.

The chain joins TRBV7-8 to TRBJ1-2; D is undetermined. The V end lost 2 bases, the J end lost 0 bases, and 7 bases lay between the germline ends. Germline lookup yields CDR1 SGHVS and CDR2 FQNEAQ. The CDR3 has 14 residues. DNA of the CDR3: TGTGCCAGCAGCTTAAGTCTATCTAACTATGGCTACACCTTC. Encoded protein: CASSLSLSNYGYTF.

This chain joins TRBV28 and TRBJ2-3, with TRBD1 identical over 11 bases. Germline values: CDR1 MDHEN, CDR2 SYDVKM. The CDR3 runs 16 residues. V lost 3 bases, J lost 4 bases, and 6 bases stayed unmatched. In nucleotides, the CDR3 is TGTGCCAGCAGTTTGCCCCCGGGACAGGGGGCAGATACGCAGTATTTT. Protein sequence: CASSLPPGQGADTQYF.

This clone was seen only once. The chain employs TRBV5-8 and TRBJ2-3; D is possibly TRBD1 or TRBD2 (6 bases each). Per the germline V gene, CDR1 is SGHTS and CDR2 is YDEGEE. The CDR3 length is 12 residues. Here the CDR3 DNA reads TGTTCGGGGGCAGGGGGCACAGATACGCAGTATTTT. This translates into CSGAGGTDTQYF.

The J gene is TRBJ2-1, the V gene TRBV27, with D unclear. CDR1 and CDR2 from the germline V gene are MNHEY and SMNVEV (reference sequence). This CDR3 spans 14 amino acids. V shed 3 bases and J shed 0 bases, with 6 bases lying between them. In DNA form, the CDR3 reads TGTGCCAGCAGTTTGGCAGACTCCTACAATGAGCAGTTCTTC. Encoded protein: CASSLADSYNEQFF.

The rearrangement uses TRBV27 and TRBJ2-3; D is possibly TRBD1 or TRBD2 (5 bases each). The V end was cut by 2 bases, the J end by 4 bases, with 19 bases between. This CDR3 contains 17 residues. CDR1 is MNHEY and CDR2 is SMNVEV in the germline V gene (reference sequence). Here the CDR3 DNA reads TGTGCCAGCAGTTTACTTCCGGGACCCGCCCCCTCAGATACGCAGTATTTT. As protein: CASSLLPGPAPSDTQYF.

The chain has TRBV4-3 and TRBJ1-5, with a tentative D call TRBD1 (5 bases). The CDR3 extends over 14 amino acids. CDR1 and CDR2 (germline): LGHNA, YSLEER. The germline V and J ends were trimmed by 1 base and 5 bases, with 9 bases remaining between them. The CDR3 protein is CASSQGGDYQPQHF. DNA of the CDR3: TGCGCCAGCAGCCAAGGAGGGGACTATCAGCCCCAGCATTTT.

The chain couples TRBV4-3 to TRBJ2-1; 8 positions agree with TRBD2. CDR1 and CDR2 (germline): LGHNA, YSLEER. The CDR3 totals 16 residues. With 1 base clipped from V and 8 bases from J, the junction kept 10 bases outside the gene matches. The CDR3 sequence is CASSQVYGGSGDEQFF. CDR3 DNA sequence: TGCGCCAGCAGCCAAGTTTATGGGGGTAGCGGGGATGAGCAGTTCTTC.